The 10 T cell receptor beta chains below all came from one sample that was sequenced in a study of blood T cell repertoires in COVID-19. Sequenced by immunoSEQ multiplex PCR; TCRdb stores in-frame clones only, minus some. The sample yields around 150,000 clones, around 90% seen once. The sequenced sample consisted of peripheral blood. The receptors originated from a man in his sixties with active or convalescent COVID-19.

This clone was picked up one time. V gene TRBV3-1 (or the pseudogene TRBV3-2) combines with J gene TRBJ2-7; 7 nucleotides agree with TRBD2. V shed 4 bases and J 2 bases; nucleotides not matched to a gene: 11. There are 16 residues in the CDR3. Germline V gene data show CDR1 as LGHDT and CDR2 as YNNKEL (reference sequence). The CDR3 loop is CASSPHSASGPYEQYF. CDR3 nucleotide sequence: TGTGCCAGCAGCCCCCACTCTGCTAGCGGACCCTACGAGCAGTACTTC.

V and J are TRBV2 and TRBJ2-7; TRBD1 matches 8 bases. Per germline, CDR1 SNHLY and CDR2 FYNNEI. This CDR3 contains 14 residues. V trimming: 5 bases; J trimming: 6 bases; junction bases outside the gene matches: 9. This chain's CDR3 is CASSNEQGVGEQYF. The CDR3 nucleotides read TGTGCCAGCAGTAATGAACAGGGGGTCGGCGAGCAGTACTTC.

The rearrangement joins TRBV5-1 to TRBJ1-1; 7 bases are a match to TRBD1. This CDR3 spans 14 amino acids. Germline V gene lookup returns CDR1 SGHRS and CDR2 YFSETQ. V gave up 4 bases and J gave up 4 bases; unmatched junction bases: 7. The CDR3 loop is CASSKGQVGTEAFF. The CDR3 DNA sequence: TGCGCCAGCAGCAAAGGACAGGTTGGCACTGAAGCTTTCTTT.

This clone was detected only a few times. The CDR3: CASSQVATNSPLHF. CDR3 sequence (DNA): TGTGCCAGCAGCCAAGTGGCCACGAATTCACCCCTCCACTTT. This chain joins TRBV3-1 (or the pseudogene TRBV3-2) and TRBJ1-6; D is undetermined. Germline loops: CDR1 LGHDT, CDR2 YNNKEL (reference sequence). This CDR3 is built from 14 residues. V was clipped by 1 base and J by 7 bases, with 8 bases between them.

The chain carries TRBV29-1 and TRBJ2-2; a possible D gene is TRBD1 (6 bases). Germline V gives CDR1 SQVTM, CDR2 ANQGSEA. CDR3 length: 14 amino acids. V lost 7 bases, J lost 4 bases, and 16 bases lay in between. The CDR3 here is CSAAPGVGTGELFF. The CDR3 DNA reads TGCAGCGCCGCCCCAGGGGTTGGCACCGGGGAGCTGTTTTTT.

The chain couples TRBV27 to TRBJ2-3; D might be TRBD2 (5 bases). Germline assignment: CDR1 MNHEY and CDR2 SMNVEV (reference sequence). The CDR3 is 13 amino acids. Trimming shortened V by 4 bases and J by 6 bases, and 11 bases separated the two germline ends. Here the CDR3 DNA reads TGTGCCAGCAGTTGGGCGAGAGGGGATACGCAGTATTTT. Translation: CASSWARGDTQYF.

V usage is TRBV3-1 (or the pseudogene TRBV3-2) and J usage is TRBJ2-7; 12 bases map to TRBD2. This CDR3 is 15 amino acids long. CDR1 LGHDT and CDR2 YNNKEL come from the germline V gene (reference sequence). After removal of 3 bases from V and 0 bases from J, the junction contained 0 bases not matched to a gene. The CDR3 spells CASSQTSGGSYEQYF. Written as DNA, the CDR3 is TGTGCCAGCAGCCAGACTAGCGGGGGCTCCTACGAGCAGTACTTC.

The chain uses TRBV15 and TRBJ2-3; tentatively, D is TRBD2 (6 bases). V dropped 5 bases and J dropped 4 bases, with 16 bases sitting between them. CDR1 LNHNV and CDR2 YYDKDF come from the germline V gene (reference sequence). The CDR3 has 15 residues. The CDR3 loop reads CATSSMAGPADTQYF. DNA of the CDR3: TGTGCCACCAGCTCGATGGCGGGGCCGGCAGATACGCAGTATTTT.

The V and J genes are TRBV11-2 and TRBJ2-7; 8 nucleotides line up with TRBD2. This CDR3 region has 15 residues. The V segment lost 3 bases and the J segment 1 base; nucleotides outside the gene matches: 5. Looked up from germline, CDR1 is SGHAT and CDR2 is FQNNGV. CDR3 in DNA: TGTGCCAGCAGCTTCGCTAGCGGGCCATCCTACGAGCAGTACTTC. Protein product: CASSFASGPSYEQYF.

The chain has TRBV7-9 and TRBJ1-6, with 10 positions matching TRBD1. The germline V gene has CDR1 SEHNR and CDR2 FQNEAQ (reference sequence). CDR3 length equals 15 residues. With 1 base clipped from V and 10 bases from J, the junction kept 4 bases outside the gene matches. The CDR3 spells CASSLEGTGVSPLHF. The CDR3 coding sequence is TGTGCCAGCAGCTTAGAAGGGACAGGGGTCTCACCCCTCCACTTT.